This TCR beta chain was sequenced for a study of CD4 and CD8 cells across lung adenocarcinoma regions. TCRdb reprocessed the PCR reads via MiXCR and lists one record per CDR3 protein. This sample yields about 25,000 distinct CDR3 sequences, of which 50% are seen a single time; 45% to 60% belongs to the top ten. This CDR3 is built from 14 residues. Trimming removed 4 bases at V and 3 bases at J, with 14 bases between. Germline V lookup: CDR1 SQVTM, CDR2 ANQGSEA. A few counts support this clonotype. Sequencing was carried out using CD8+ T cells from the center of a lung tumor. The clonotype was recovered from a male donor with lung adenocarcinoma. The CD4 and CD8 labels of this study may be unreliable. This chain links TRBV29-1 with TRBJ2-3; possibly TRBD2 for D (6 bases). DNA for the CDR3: TGCAGCGTTGTTCGGGCCCGGGGGACAGATACGCAGTATTTT. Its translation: CSVVRARGTDTQYF.